Included here is one T cell receptor beta chain sequence, with context. Its antigen is as yet unknown. With a much larger clone just one base away, this may be a read error. These data come from a study of identical twins. Study results and caveats: The conclusions drew on cross-sectional statistical analysis instead of tracking the same donors. Weaker excess twin sharing was observed in beta out-of-frame sequences.

The CDR3 covers 12 residues. Germline V CDR1 and CDR2: DFQATT, SNEGSKA (reference sequence). Via MiXCR, TCRdb re-called the 5' RACE reads, giving one row per CDR3 protein. Here the sample spans 100,000 to 110,000 distinct CDR3 sequences, 5.9% being singletons. Sample: memory T cells sorted from blood. J is TRBJ2-7 and V is TRBV20-1; the D call may be TRBD1 or TRBD2 (5 bases each). The clonotype was recovered from a woman aged 45-65 years in good health. The CDR3 spells CSARGPSYERYF. The CDR3 nucleotides read TGCAGTGCTAGGGGACCGAGCTACGAGCGGTACTTC.